Listed here is a single T cell receptor beta chain. Its antigen is unknown. The data stem from a study of cytotoxic CD8 clonotypes in ibrutinib-treated CLL. Findings and caveats of the study: Sampling time points were not equivalent between sustained-remission and progressing patients.

V was shortened by 0 bases and J by 0 bases, with 11 bases between the two germline ends. Germline assignment: CDR1 MNHEY and CDR2 SVGAGI. CDR3 size: 16 residues. Libraries were prepared by immunoSEQ multiplex PCR; TCRdb keeps only in-frame clonotypes and omits some of them. Here the sample spans about 130,000 clones, 70% to 80% being singletons. Sample: PBMCs, taken after 24 months of ibrutinib treatment. The TCR sequence derives from a human donor with chronic lymphocytic leukemia. This chain links TRBV6-5 with TRBJ1-2; D is uncertain. The chain's CDR3 is CASSYSSGLANYGYTF. CDR3 in DNA: TGTGCCAGCAGTTACTCCTCCGGACTAGCTAACTATGGCTACACCTTC.